These T cell receptor beta chains were read from a single sample in a study of response to subunit inactivated influenza vaccine. TCRdb itself ran the RT-PCR reads through MiXCR, one entry per CDR3 protein. This table holds 700,000 to 800,000 distinct CDR3 sequences, about a fifth found once. Source: PBMCs from blood, taken 4 to 6 days after vaccination. Receptors were obtained from a man aged 45-65 years who received an inactivated influenza vaccine. The CDR3 runs from the conserved cysteine through the conserved F or W. A D gene is named only where the DNA matches it firmly. The size of a clone is reported for some rows only, either as once, few or many, or as a class for expanded clones.

j_call	v_call	clone_size	d_call	cdr3_aa	cdr3_nt
TRBJ2-7	TRBV5-1	few	TRBD2	CASSSGTSGVEQYF	TGCGCCAGCAGCTCCGGGACTAGCGGGGTCGAGCAGTACTTC
TRBJ2-5	TRBV11-2	few	TRBD2	CASRGTSGVETQYF	TGTGCCAGCAGGGGGACTAGCGGGGTGGAGACCCAGTACTTC
TRBJ2-7	TRBV19	few	TRBD1	CASSIRQGSYEQYF	TGTGCCAGTAGTATACGACAGGGCTCCTACGAGCAGTACTTC
TRBJ2-1	TRBV12-3/TRBV12-4	many	NA	CASSEGLPYNEQFF	TGTGCCAGCTCAGAGGGGTTACCCTACAATGAGCAGTTCTTC
TRBJ2-7	TRBV6-5	few	NA	CASSYSKDAGASYEQYF	TGTGCCAGCAGTTACTCGAAAGACGCGGGGGCCTCCTACGAGCAGTACTTC
TRBJ1-1	TRBV29-1	NA	NA	CSHSEILNTEAFF	TGCAGTCACTCGGAGATACTGAACACTGAAGCTTTCTTT
TRBJ2-7	TRBV7-2	NA	NA	CASARILGPYEQYF	TGTGCCAGCGCACGGATCCTCGGGCCCTACGAGCAGTACTTC
TRBJ2-7	TRBV7-3	few	NA	CASSLRTGREAYEQYF	TGTGCCAGCAGCTTAAGGACAGGGCGGGAGGCCTACGAGCAGTACTTC
TRBJ1-1	TRBV6-1	NA	NA	CACSVPTGMNTEAFF	TGTGCCTGCAGTGTCCCGACGGGAATGAACACTGAAGCTTTCTTT
TRBJ2-5	TRBV4-1	NA	NA	CASSQDAGDQETQYF	TGCGCCAGCAGCCAAGACGCAGGGGACCAAGAGACCCAGTACTTC
TRBJ1-2	TRBV20-1	few	NA	CSARDGGVSGYTF	TGCAGTGCTAGAGACGGCGGGGTCTCTGGCTACACCTTC
TRBJ2-1	TRBV27	NA	NA	CASSQQGFGSYNEQFF	TGTGCCAGCAGTCAACAGGGATTTGGCTCCTACAATGAGCAGTTCTTC
TRBJ2-5	TRBV6-2/TRBV6-3	NA	TRBD2	CASSSSGAHRGTQYF	TGTGCCAGCAGTTCAAGCGGGGCCCACCGAGGGACCCAGTACTTC
TRBJ2-3	TRBV12-3/TRBV12-4	NA	TRBD2	CASSSGDLLGGTQYF	TGTGCCAGCAGCTCAGGAGACTTACTGGGGGGGACGCAGTATTTT
TRBJ1-2	TRBV10-3	NA	NA	CASVTGTSNGYTF	TGTGCCAGTGTGACCGGGACTTCGAACGGCTACACCTTC
TRBJ2-6	TRBV20-1	few	TRBD1	CSARDPRQGITGANVLTF	TGCAGTGCTAGAGATCCGCGACAGGGGATTACTGGGGCCAACGTCCTGACTTTC
TRBJ2-1	TRBV11-3	NA	NA	CASSLRPSPYNEQFF	TGTGCCAGCAGCTTAAGGCCCAGCCCCTACAATGAGCAGTTCTTC
TRBJ1-5	TRBV28	few	NA	CASSSDRPYRPQHF	TGTGCCAGCAGTTCCGACAGGCCCTATAGGCCCCAGCATTTT
TRBJ2-7	TRBV6-2/TRBV6-3	NA	NA	CASTDLPDYEQYF	TGTGCCAGCACCGACCTCCCCGACTACGAGCAGTACTTC
TRBJ1-1	TRBV5-1	NA	NA	CASSSIGEGGEAFF	TGCGCCAGCAGCTCCATCGGGGAGGGGGGGGAAGCTTTCTTT
TRBJ2-7	TRBV27	few	NA	CASSLRGPSYEQYF	TGTGCCAGCAGTCTCAGGGGACCCTCCTACGAGCAGTACTTC
TRBJ2-1	TRBV4-2	NA	NA	CASSHVTGQGSHNEQFF	TGTGCCAGCAGCCACGTAACGGGGCAGGGGTCCCACAATGAGCAGTTCTTC
TRBJ2-5	TRBV7-2	many	TRBD2	CASSLAPSGGRGEQETQYF	TGTGCCAGCAGCTTAGCCCCTAGCGGGGGAAGGGGAGAACAAGAGACCCAGTACTTC
TRBJ2-2	TRBV12-3/TRBV12-4	few	NA	CASRMGGRAYTGELFF	TGTGCCAGCAGGATGGGCGGTCGGGCATACACCGGGGAGCTGTTTTTT
TRBJ2-1	TRBV11-2	NA	NA	CASSLGPGQPSSYNEQFF	TGTGCCAGCAGCTTGGGCCCGGGACAACCGAGCTCCTACAATGAGCAGTTCTTC
TRBJ2-3	TRBV20-1	NA	NA	CSALQTGRDTQYF	TGCAGTGCCCTCCAGACTGGAAGGGATACGCAGTATTTT